This passage covers 15 T cell receptor beta chains from one sample sequenced in a study of blood T cells in healthy people across ages. Alongside a J-beta primer mix, a sample-barcoded 5' primer served in a second PCR lasting about 6 to 12 cycles. MiXCR, applied by TCRdb to the 5' RACE reads, yields one record per CDR3 protein. The sample includes nearly 800,000 distinct CDR3 sequences, around three fifths seen only once; the top ten take around 25%. The sample consisted of blood. The receptors derive from a man aged 35 to 55 in good health.

This clonotype was detected only once. V is TRBV4-3 and J is TRBJ2-5, with TRBD2 identical over 12 bases. The germline gives CDR1 LGHNA, CDR2 YSLEER. Trimming removed 4 bases from V and 11 bases from J; junction bases left unmatched: 11. CDR3 length: 15 amino acids. CDR3: CASSRLAGEFGEQYF. CDR3 sequence (DNA): TGCGCCAGCAGCCGACTAGCGGGAGAGTTCGGGGAGCAGTACTTC.

Of note for this clonotype: A much larger clone lies a single base off, so this may be a read error. The rearrangement uses TRBV12-3 or TRBV12-4 and TRBJ2-7; D is perhaps TRBD1 (5 bases). CDR3 length equals 12 residues. The CDR3 nucleotides are TGTACCAGCAGTTTAGGGGCCGGGGAGCAGTACTTC. This gives the protein CTSSLGAGEQYF.

V is TRBV12-3 or TRBV12-4 and J is TRBJ2-4, with TRBD1 identical over 7 bases. The end of the DNA aligns better with TRBJ2-7, so the J call may be wrong. This CDR3 spans 14 amino acids. In nucleotides, the CDR3 is TGTGCCAGCGCTAGTGGGACAGAGAGCTACGAGCAGTACTTC. It specifies CASASGTESYEQYF.

The rearrangement links TRBV2 to TRBJ2-7; D call uncertain. The assigned J gene may be wrong: the sequence end matches TRBJ2-5 better. Germline V gene sequence: CDR1 SNHLY, CDR2 FYNNEI. This CDR3 region has 11 residues. CDR3 sequence: CASSALETQYF. DNA for the CDR3: TGTGCCAGCAGTGCGTTAGAGACCCAGTACTTC.

The chain combines TRBV28 with TRBJ1-2, with 7 positions matching TRBD1. Germline V CDR1 and CDR2: MDHEN, SYDVKM. The CDR3 extends over 17 amino acids. The V segment lost 7 bases and the J segment 8 bases; nucleotides outside the gene matches: 22. The CDR3 region is CASITSIDRDDRGGYTF. The DNA for the CDR3 is TGTGCCAGCATTACATCGATCGACAGGGACGATAGAGGCGGCTACACCTTC.

The chain links TRBV24-1 to TRBJ2-5; D is unresolved. This CDR3 has 14 residues. Trimming cost V 2 bases and J 3 bases, with 9 bases left between them. The V gene's germline CDR1 is KGHDR and CDR2 SFDVKD. The CDR3 loop is CATSDWAGKETQYF. CDR3 nucleotide sequence: TGTGCCACCAGTGATTGGGCCGGAAAAGAGACCCAGTACTTC.

The V gene is TRBV11-3, the J gene TRBJ2-6; D is possibly TRBD2 (5 bases). Germline V gene lookup returns CDR1 SGHNT and CDR2 YENEEA. Trimming shortened V by 4 bases and J by 3 bases, and 16 bases separated the two germline ends. The CDR3 runs 17 residues. The CDR3: CASSSRREGSGANVLTF. CDR3 in DNA: TGTGCCAGCAGCTCTCGTCGCGAGGGCAGTGGGGCCAACGTCCTGACTTTC.

The J gene is TRBJ2-3, the V gene TRBV5-1; D unclear. Germline CDR1 SGHRS, CDR2 YFSETQ. The length of the CDR3 is 13 residues. The V end lost 1 base, the J end lost 9 bases, and 12 bases lay between the germline ends. The CDR3 region has the DNA TGCGCCAGCAGCTTGACGCTATGGAGCACGCAGTATTTT. It is translated as CASSLTLWSTQYF.

The V and J genes are TRBV7-2 and TRBJ1-4; 9 bases are a match to TRBD1. The CDR3 totals 16 residues. Losses at the gene ends were 5 bases for V and 8 bases for J; bases not matched to a gene: 12. Looked up from germline, CDR1 is SGHTA and CDR2 is FQGNSA. The chain's CDR3 is CASSPLDRGGREKLFF. The CDR3 bases are TGTGCCAGCAGCCCTCTGGACAGGGGAGGTCGGGAAAAACTGTTTTTT.

Only a few counts were recorded for this clonotype. The chain combines TRBV28 with TRBJ2-6, with a weak D call TRBD2 (5 bases). Germline assignment: CDR1 MDHEN and CDR2 SYDVKM. Trimming removed 8 bases at V and 2 bases at J, with 19 bases between. The CDR3 has 17 residues. The CDR3 region has the DNA TGTGCCAGCCAACCCGGAGGACTTTCCCCTGGGGCCAACGTCCTGACTTTC. This sequence encodes CASQPGGLSPGANVLTF.

The genes are TRBV27 and TRBJ2-1; no clear D gene. Germline assignment: CDR1 MNHEY and CDR2 SMNVEV (reference sequence). The length of the CDR3 is 15 residues. V shed 7 bases and J shed 3 bases, with 16 bases lying between them. CDR3 protein: CASTPREQRYNEQFF. DNA of the CDR3: TGTGCCAGCACCCCTAGAGAGCAACGCTACAATGAGCAGTTCTTC.

The chain joins TRBV6-5 to TRBJ2-5; TRBD2 aligns across 12 bases. Germline V lookup: CDR1 MNHEY, CDR2 SVGAGI. The V segment lost 5 bases and the J segment 5 bases; nucleotides outside the gene matches: 6. The CDR3 contains 15 residues. The CDR3 loop is CASSDLAGGPETQYF. As DNA, the CDR3 is TGTGCCAGCAGTGATCTAGCGGGGGGGCCGGAGACCCAGTACTTC.

This clonotype was seen only a few times. The DNA of the CDR3 is TGCAGCGTTGAAGTGCCTAGTCAGTCCTACGAGCAGTACTTC. Protein: CSVEVPSQSYEQYF. The chain recombines TRBV29-1 with TRBJ2-7; D ambiguous. Germline loops: CDR1 SQVTM, CDR2 ANQGSEA. The CDR3 runs 14 residues. Trimming removed 1 base from V and 1 base from J, with 11 bases in between.

In its sample, this clonotype was seen a few times. J is TRBJ2-3 and V is TRBV5-1, with D perhaps TRBD1 (6 bases). Looked up from germline, CDR1 is SGHRS and CDR2 is YFSETQ. Trimming took off 3 bases at V and 3 bases at J, with 11 bases between the two ends. This CDR3 is built from 14 residues. The CDR3 sequence is CASSSEGVTDTQYF. The CDR3 coding sequence is TGCGCCAGCAGCTCCGAGGGGGTGACAGATACGCAGTATTTT.

This clonotype was picked up a small number of times. The V and J genes are TRBV29-1 and TRBJ1-4; TRBD1 agrees at 7 bases. The CDR3 is 13 residues long. CDR1 is SQVTM and CDR2 is ANQGSEA in the germline V gene. The V and J ends lost 4 bases and 6 bases, in that order; junction bases with no gene match: 5. In DNA, the CDR3 is TGCAGCGTTGGTAGGACAGGACATGAAAAACTGTTTTTT. Residues: CSVGRTGHEKLFF.